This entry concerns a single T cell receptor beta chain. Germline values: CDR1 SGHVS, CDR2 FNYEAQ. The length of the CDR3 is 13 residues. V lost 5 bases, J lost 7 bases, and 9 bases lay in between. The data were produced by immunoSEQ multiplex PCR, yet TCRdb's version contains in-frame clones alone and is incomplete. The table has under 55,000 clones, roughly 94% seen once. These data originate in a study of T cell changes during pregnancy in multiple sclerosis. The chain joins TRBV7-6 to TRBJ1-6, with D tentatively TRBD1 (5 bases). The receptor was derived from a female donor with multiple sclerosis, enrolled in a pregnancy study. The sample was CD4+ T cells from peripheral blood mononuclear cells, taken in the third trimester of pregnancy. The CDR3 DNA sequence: TGTGCCAGCAGCCATGACAGAAATTCACCCCTCCACTTT. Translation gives CASSHDRNSPLHF.